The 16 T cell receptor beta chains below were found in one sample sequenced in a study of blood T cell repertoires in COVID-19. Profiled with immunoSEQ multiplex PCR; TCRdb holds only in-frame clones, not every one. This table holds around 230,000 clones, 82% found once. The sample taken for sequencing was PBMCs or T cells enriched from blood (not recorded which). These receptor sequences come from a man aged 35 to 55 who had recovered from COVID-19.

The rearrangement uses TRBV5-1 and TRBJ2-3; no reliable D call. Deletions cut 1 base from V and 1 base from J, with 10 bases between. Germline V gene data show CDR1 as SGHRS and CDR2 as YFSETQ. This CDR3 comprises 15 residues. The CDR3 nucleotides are TGCGCCAGCAGCTTGCGACATGAGCGCACAGATACGCAGTATTTT. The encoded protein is CASSLRHERTDTQYF.

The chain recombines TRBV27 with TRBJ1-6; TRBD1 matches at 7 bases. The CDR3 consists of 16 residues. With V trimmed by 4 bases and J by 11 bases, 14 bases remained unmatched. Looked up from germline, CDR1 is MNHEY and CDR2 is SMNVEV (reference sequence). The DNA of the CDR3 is TGTGCCAGCAGTTCCTATCCTGACAGGGAAGAGGCACCCCTCCACTTT. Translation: CASSSYPDREEAPLHF.

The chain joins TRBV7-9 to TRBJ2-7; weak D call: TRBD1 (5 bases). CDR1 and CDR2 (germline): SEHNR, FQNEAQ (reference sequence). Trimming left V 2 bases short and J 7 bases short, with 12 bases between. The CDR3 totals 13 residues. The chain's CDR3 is CASSLRGQPEQYF. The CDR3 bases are TGTGCCAGCAGCTTAAGGGGCCAGCCGGAGCAGTACTTC.

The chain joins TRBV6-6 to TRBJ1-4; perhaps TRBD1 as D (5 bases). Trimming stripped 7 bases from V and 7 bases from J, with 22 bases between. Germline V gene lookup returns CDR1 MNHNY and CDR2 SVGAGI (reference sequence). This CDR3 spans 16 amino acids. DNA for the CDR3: TGTGCCAGCACAGGATGGAGGGTGGGGGGGAGTGAAAAACTGTTTTTT. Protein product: CASTGWRVGGSEKLFF.

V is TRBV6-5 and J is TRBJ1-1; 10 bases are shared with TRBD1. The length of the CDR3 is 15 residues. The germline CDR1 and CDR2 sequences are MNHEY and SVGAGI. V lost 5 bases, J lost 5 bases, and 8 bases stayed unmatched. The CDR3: CASSRRQGARTEAFF. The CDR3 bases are TGTGCCAGCAGTCGTCGACAGGGGGCGCGGACTGAAGCTTTCTTT.

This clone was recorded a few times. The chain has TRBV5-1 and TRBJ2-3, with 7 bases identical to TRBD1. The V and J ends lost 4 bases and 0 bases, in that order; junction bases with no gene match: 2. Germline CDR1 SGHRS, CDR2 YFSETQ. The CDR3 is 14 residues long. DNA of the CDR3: TGCGCCAGCAGCGGGACAGAAAGCACAGATACGCAGTATTTT. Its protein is CASSGTESTDTQYF.

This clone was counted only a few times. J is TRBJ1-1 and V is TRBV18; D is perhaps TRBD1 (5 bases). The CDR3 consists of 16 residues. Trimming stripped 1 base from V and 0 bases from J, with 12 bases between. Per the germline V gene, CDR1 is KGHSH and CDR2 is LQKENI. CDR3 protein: CASSPRRGSMNTEAFF. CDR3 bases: TGTGCCAGCTCACCACGAAGGGGCTCCATGAACACTGAAGCTTTCTTT.

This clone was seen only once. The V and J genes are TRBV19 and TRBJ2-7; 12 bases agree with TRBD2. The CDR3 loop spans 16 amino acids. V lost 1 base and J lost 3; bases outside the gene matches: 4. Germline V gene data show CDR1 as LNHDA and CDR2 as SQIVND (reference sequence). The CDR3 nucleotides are TGTGCCAGTAGTATAGGCACTAGCGGGAGGAACTACGAGCAGTACTTC. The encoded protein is CASSIGTSGRNYEQYF.

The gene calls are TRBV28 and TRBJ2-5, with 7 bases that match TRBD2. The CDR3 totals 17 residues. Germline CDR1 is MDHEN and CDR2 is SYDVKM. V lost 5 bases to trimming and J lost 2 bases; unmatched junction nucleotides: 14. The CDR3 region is CASSGRAWGGVQETQYF. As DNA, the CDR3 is TGTGCCAGCAGTGGCAGGGCTTGGGGGGGGGTTCAAGAGACCCAGTACTTC.

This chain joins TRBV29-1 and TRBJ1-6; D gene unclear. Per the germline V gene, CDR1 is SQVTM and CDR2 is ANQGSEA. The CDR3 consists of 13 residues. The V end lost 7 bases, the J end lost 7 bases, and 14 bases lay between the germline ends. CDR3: CSAAEAMNSPLHF. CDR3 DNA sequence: TGCAGCGCCGCCGAGGCAATGAATTCACCCCTCCACTTT.

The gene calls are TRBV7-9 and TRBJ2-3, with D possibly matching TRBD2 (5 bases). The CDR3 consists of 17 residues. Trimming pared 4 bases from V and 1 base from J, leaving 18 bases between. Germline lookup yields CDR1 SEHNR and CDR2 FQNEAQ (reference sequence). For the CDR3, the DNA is TGTGCCAGCAGCTCCGCCTTCTCGGCGGGCCGCACAGATACGCAGTATTTT. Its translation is CASSSAFSAGRTDTQYF. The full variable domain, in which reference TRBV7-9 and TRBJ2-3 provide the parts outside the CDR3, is DTGVSQNPRHKITKRGQNVTFRCDPISEHNRLYWYRQTLGQGPEFLTYFQNEAQLEKSRLLSDRFSAERPKGSFSTLEIQRTEQGDSAMYLCASSSAFSAGRTDTQYFGPGTRLTVL.

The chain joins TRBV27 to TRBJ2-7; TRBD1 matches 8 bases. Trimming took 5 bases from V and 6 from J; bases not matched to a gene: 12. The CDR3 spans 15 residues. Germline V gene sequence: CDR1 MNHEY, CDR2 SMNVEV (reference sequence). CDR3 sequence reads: CASSATTGANGEQYF. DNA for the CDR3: TGTGCCAGCAGTGCCACGACAGGGGCGAATGGCGAGCAGTACTTC.

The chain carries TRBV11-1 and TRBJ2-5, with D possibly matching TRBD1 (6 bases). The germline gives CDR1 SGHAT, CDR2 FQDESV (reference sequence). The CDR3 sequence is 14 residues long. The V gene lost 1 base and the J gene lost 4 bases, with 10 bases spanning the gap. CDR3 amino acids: CASSLGARGETQYF. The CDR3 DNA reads TGTGCCAGCAGCTTAGGTGCCAGGGGAGAGACCCAGTACTTC.

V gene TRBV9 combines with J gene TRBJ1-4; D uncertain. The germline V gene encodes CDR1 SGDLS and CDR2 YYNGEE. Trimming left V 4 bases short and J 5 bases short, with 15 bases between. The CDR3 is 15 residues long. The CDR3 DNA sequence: TGTGCCAGCAGCTCGGGATCCTTAAACAATGAAAAACTGTTTTTT. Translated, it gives CASSSGSLNNEKLFF.

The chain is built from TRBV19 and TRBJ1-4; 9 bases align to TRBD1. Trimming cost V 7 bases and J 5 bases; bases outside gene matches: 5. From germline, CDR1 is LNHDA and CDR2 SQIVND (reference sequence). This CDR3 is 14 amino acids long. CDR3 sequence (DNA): TGTGCCAGTACCCGGGACAGGGTCAATGAAAAACTGTTTTTT. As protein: CASTRDRVNEKLFF.

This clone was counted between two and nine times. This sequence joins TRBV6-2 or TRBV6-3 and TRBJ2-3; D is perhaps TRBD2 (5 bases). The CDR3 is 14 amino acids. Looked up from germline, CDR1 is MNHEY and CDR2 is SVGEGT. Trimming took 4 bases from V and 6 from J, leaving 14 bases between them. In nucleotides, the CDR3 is TGTGCCAGCAGTTCCCCGTTCCCGGGGGATACGCAGTATTTT. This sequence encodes CASSSPFPGDTQYF.